Here is one T cell receptor beta chain with its context. Its matching antigen is unknown. The V gene's germline CDR1 is SGHVS and CDR2 FNYEAQ. Trimming took off 4 bases at V and 6 bases at J, with 13 bases between the two ends. This CDR3 has 13 residues. This sample is part of a study of a mutant IDH1 vaccine in newly diagnosed glioma. Study as a whole: The start of vaccination came 4-6 weeks after radiotherapy alone, or with temozolomide cycles. Treated patients, approximately 60% male and roughly 40% female, averaged approximately 40 years of age. Study results and limitations: A vaccine-induced immune response developed in about 93% of the patients.

Time point of the sample: week 47, end of study. Each dose of the vaccine consisted of 300 ug of mutant IDH1 20-mer peptide, with topical imiquimod. Assay used: immunoSEQ multiplex PCR; TCRdb lists only in-frame clones, some missing. The repertoire holds about 50,000 clones, with about 88% as singletons. This chain connects TRBV7-6 to TRBJ2-7; tentatively, D is TRBD1 (6 bases). The origin of this receptor is a woman aged 25-40 years with glioma. Some clones in this sample may be carry-over from other donors' samples. The sequences come from PBMCs, collected from a glioma patient whose treatment included an IDH1 peptide vaccine. The CDR3 loop reads CASSSSGASEQYF. The CDR3 DNA is TGTGCCAGCAGCTCCTCAGGGGCAAGCGAGCAGTACTTC.